This TCR beta chain was sequenced in a study of radiotherapy plus CTLA-4 blockade in lung cancer. Study-level information: Patients showed objective responses in 15% to 20% of cases, and disease control was achieved by 25% to 35%. General study results and limits: Alongside interferon-beta, early blood T cell clone dynamics were reportedly the best predictor of response. Subsequent to radiotherapy plus ipilimumab, tumor-derived TCR clones underwent expansion in blood.

This table comes from immunoSEQ multiplex PCR, and its TCRdb copy is limited to in-frame clones, with some not included. The data contain about 60,000 clones, under 85% of them singletons. CDR3 size: 14 residues. The germline V gene has CDR1 MDHEN and CDR2 SYDVKM. The germline V and J ends were trimmed by 3 bases and 6 bases, with 12 bases remaining between them. Concerning this clone: The antigen is undetermined.

Lung cancer patients with chemo-refractory metastatic non-small-cell disease were given focal radiation plus CTLA-4 blockade with ipilimumab. The TCR originated in a human donor with non-small cell lung cancer who had a partial response to radiotherapy plus ipilimumab. Sequenced material: peripheral blood, taken from a patient treated with radiotherapy plus ipilimumab. The chain recombines TRBV28 with TRBJ1-5, with a weak D call TRBD1 (5 bases). The CDR3 reads CASSLAGGSQPQHF. The CDR3 DNA reads TGTGCCAGCAGTTTGGCGGGGGGTAGTCAGCCCCAGCATTTT.